This T cell receptor (beta chain) was found in a study of blood T cell repertoires in COVID-19. TCRdb keeps only in-frame clones here, not all; method: immunoSEQ multiplex PCR. The sample lists 35,000 or so clones, over 70% occurring once. This TCR derives from a man aged 80 or over with active or convalescent COVID-19. The sequenced material came from peripheral blood.

The CDR3 loop is CASSPTGGMNTEAFF. The CDR3 nucleotides are TGTGCCAGCAGCCCCACAGGGGGCATGAACACTGAAGCTTTCTTT. The chain is built from TRBV6-6 and TRBJ1-1; 9 bases map to TRBD1. The length of the CDR3 is 15 residues. CDR1 MNHNY and CDR2 SVGAGI come from the germline V gene (reference sequence). Trimming removed 6 bases from V and 0 bases from J; junction bases left unmatched: 5.